Presented here are 25 T cell receptor beta chains from one specimen sequenced in a study of blood T cell repertoires in COVID-19. Profiling relied on immunoSEQ multiplex PCR, and the TCRdb table lists in-frame clones only, not all of them. Of 95,000 to 150,000 clones listed, 70% to 90% were seen once; the top ten hold about 1%. Sequencing used peripheral blood. The receptors were gathered from a woman older than 75 with acute or convalescent COVID-19.

The chain couples TRBV28 to TRBJ1-2; no definite D call. The length of the CDR3 is 12 residues. The germline V gene encodes CDR1 MDHEN and CDR2 SYDVKM. The ends were cut back, 6 bases at V and 4 bases at J, with 9 bases in the middle. CDR3 sequence reads: CASSSAGYGYTF. CDR3 nucleotides: TGTGCCAGCAGCTCGGCAGGCTATGGCTACACCTTC.

The chain is built from TRBV7-2 and TRBJ1-2; 8 bases are shared with TRBD1. Germline loops: CDR1 SGHTA, CDR2 FQGNSA. The ends lost 5 bases at V and 7 bases at J; junction bases unmatched: 6. The CDR3 runs to 13 residues. This CDR3 is CASSTQGARGYTF. The CDR3 region has the DNA TGTGCCAGCAGCACCCAGGGGGCGCGTGGCTACACCTTC.

V gene TRBV27 combines with J gene TRBJ1-1; D is perhaps TRBD1 (6 bases). The CDR3 covers 15 residues. Germline values: CDR1 MNHEY, CDR2 SMNVEV (reference sequence). Trimming pared 4 bases from V and 2 bases from J, leaving 14 bases between. DNA of the CDR3: TGTGCCAGCAGTTCGGCCTCCAGGGGTAACACTGAAGCTTTCTTT. Residues: CASSSASRGNTEAFF.

The rearrangement joins TRBV15 to TRBJ2-7; tentative D call: TRBD2 (6 bases). V was cut by 0 bases and J by 2 bases, with 11 bases left in between. The germline V gene encodes CDR1 LNHNV and CDR2 YYDKDF (reference sequence). The CDR3 has 15 residues. The CDR3: CATSRDGASAYEQYF. DNA of the CDR3: TGTGCCACCAGCAGAGATGGGGCTAGCGCCTACGAGCAGTACTTC.

The chain is built from TRBV6-1 and TRBJ1-3; 8 nucleotides agree with TRBD1. V was clipped by 8 bases and J by 0 bases; unmatched bases: 6. Germline assignment: CDR1 MNHNS and CDR2 SASEGT. The CDR3 covers 15 residues. CDR3 sequence reads: CASWTGFYSGNTIYF. DNA for the CDR3: TGTGCCAGCTGGACAGGGTTTTACTCTGGAAACACCATATATTTT.

This chain connects TRBV28 to TRBJ1-6, with 9 positions matching TRBD1. Germline V gives CDR1 MDHEN, CDR2 SYDVKM. CDR3 length equals 16 residues. Germline trimming cut 2 bases from V and 9 bases from J; bases unmatched to any gene: 8. As DNA, the CDR3 is TGTGCCAGCAGTTTAGCCGGGACAGGGTTGCGTTCACCCCTCCACTTT. This translates into CASSLAGTGLRSPLHF.

This clone came up a few times. The V call is TRBV2, the J call TRBJ1-2; 9 nucleotides align to TRBD1. Trimming cost V 5 bases and J 4 bases; bases outside gene matches: 5. The CDR3 is 14 amino acids. The germline CDR1 and CDR2 sequences are SNHLY and FYNNEI. Here the CDR3 DNA reads TGTGCCAGCAGTCCTGACAGGGGGACCTATGGCTACACCTTC. Its translation: CASSPDRGTYGYTF.

Remarks on this clone: The sample has other DNA sequences that encode this CDR3 too. The CDR3 here is CASSLPQGAANEKLFF. CDR3 DNA sequence: TGTGCCAGCAGTTTACCACAGGGGGCTGCTAATGAAAAACTGTTTTTT. The rearrangement links TRBV28 to TRBJ1-4; 9 bases fit TRBD1. CDR1 and CDR2 from the germline V gene are MDHEN and SYDVKM. This CDR3 region has 16 residues. The junction had 4 bases not matched to a gene; V was cut back by 2 bases and J by 3 bases.

The V and J genes are TRBV4-3 and TRBJ1-5; TRBD1 matches 7 bases. V lost 0 bases, J lost 0 bases, and 5 bases stayed unmatched. The germline V gene has CDR1 LGHNA and CDR2 YSLEER. This CDR3 region has 17 residues. CDR3 nucleotide sequence: TGCGCCAGCAGCCAAGATTGGGACAGCTATAGCAATCAGCCCCAGCATTTT. Translation: CASSQDWDSYSNQPQHF.

Here the CDR3 reads CASSQDLGGDTRYF. DNA of the CDR3: TGTGCCAGCAGCCAAGATCTGGGGGGGGATACGCGTTATTTT. The V gene is TRBV3-1 (or the pseudogene TRBV3-2), the J gene TRBJ2-3, with 7 bases that match TRBD2. V shed 0 bases, J shed 15 bases, and the junction held 12 bases outside the gene matches. Germline assignment: CDR1 LGHDT and CDR2 YNNKEL (reference sequence). The length of the CDR3 is 14 residues.

This sequence joins TRBV3-1 (or the pseudogene TRBV3-2) and TRBJ2-7; 7 bases fit TRBD1. CDR3 size: 16 residues. The germline V gene has CDR1 LGHDT and CDR2 YNNKEL (reference sequence). The junction had 12 bases not matched to a gene; V was cut back by 4 bases and J by 3 bases. CDR3 nucleotide sequence: TGTGCCAGCAGCCGGAATACTGACAGGGCGTTCTACGAGCAGTACTTC. It specifies CASSRNTDRAFYEQYF.

This rearrangement joins TRBV3-1 (or the pseudogene TRBV3-2) to TRBJ2-1, with D possibly being TRBD2 (6 bases). Trimming took 6 bases from V and 7 from J, leaving 19 bases between them. CDR3 length: 15 amino acids. The germline V gene has CDR1 LGHDT and CDR2 YNNKEL (reference sequence). CDR3 bases: TGTGCCAGCAGTCAAATGGGGCTGGAGGGGAATGAGCAGTTCTTC. Protein product: CASSQMGLEGNEQFF.

The rearrangement uses TRBV5-3 and TRBJ2-7, with D possibly being TRBD1 (6 bases). TRBV5-3 is known as an ORF, though its function is uncertain. The V end lost 5 bases, the J end lost 3 bases, and 21 bases lay between the germline ends. There are 16 residues in the CDR3. CDR3 in DNA: TGTGCCAGAAGATGGGACGTGGACAGCACCAACTACGAGCAGTACTTC. This translates into CARRWDVDSTNYEQYF.

The rearrangement joins TRBV4-2 to TRBJ1-6; D possibly corresponds to TRBD1 (6 bases). Germline CDR1 is LGHNA and CDR2 is YNFKEQ. There are 16 residues in the CDR3. V shed 0 bases and J shed 5 bases, with 11 bases lying between them. The CDR3: CASSQDGQPHNSPLHF. The DNA of the CDR3 is TGTGCCAGCAGCCAAGATGGACAGCCCCATAATTCACCCCTCCACTTT.

The rearrangement uses TRBV18 and TRBJ2-2; 14 nucleotides agree with TRBD2. Germline V lookup: CDR1 KGHSH, CDR2 LQKENI. The junction had 8 bases not matched to a gene; V was cut back by 5 bases and J by 0 bases. The CDR3 is made up of 19 amino acids. The CDR3 loop is CASSSRTSGGQTNTGELFF. In DNA form, the CDR3 reads TGTGCCAGCTCATCTCGGACTAGCGGGGGGCAAACGAACACCGGGGAGCTGTTTTTT.

The genes are TRBV6-6 and TRBJ1-2; 10 bases line up with TRBD1. J lost 8 bases, V lost 6 bases, and 12 bases had no gene match. CDR1 is MNHNY and CDR2 is SVGAGI in the germline V gene (reference sequence). This CDR3 contains 15 residues. CDR3 DNA sequence: TGTGCCAGCAGCCCTGCCCTGACAGGGGGCGCAGGCTACACCTTC. Its protein product is CASSPALTGGAGYTF.

The chain recombines TRBV4-1 with TRBJ1-2, with 10 bases matching TRBD1. The CDR3 loop spans 17 amino acids. With V trimmed by 4 bases and J by 3 bases, 11 bases remained unmatched. From germline, CDR1 is MGHRA and CDR2 YSYEKL. The CDR3 DNA reads TGCGCCAGCAGCCCAACACCGACGACAGGGGGCGACTATGGCTACACCTTC. It yields the protein CASSPTPTTGGDYGYTF.

The chain combines TRBV20-1 with TRBJ1-1; tentative D call: TRBD1 (5 bases). Germline CDR1 reads DFQATT; CDR2 reads SNEGSKA (reference sequence). The V end lost 3 bases, the J end lost 5 bases, and 10 bases lay between the germline ends. The CDR3 is 12 amino acids. The CDR3 reads CSASPDSTEAFF. The CDR3, as DNA: TGCAGTGCTAGTCCTGACAGTACTGAAGCTTTCTTT.

V gene TRBV7-2 combines with J gene TRBJ2-5; a weak D match, TRBD2 (6 bases). V shed 4 bases and J shed 5 bases, with 11 bases lying between them. The CDR3 has 13 amino acids. The germline V gene has CDR1 SGHTA and CDR2 FQGNSA. This CDR3 reads CASSSGLRETQYF. In DNA, the CDR3 is TGTGCCAGCAGCTCGGGACTCCGGGAGACCCAGTACTTC.

J is TRBJ2-5 and V is TRBV24-1; possible D gene TRBD2, 6 bases. Germline V gene data show CDR1 as KGHDR and CDR2 as SFDVKD. V gave up 2 bases and J gave up 6 bases, with 15 bases separating them. This CDR3 spans 15 amino acids. The CDR3 protein is CATSDSGRERQTQYF. In DNA form, the CDR3 reads TGTGCCACCAGTGATTCCGGACGGGAGAGGCAGACCCAGTACTTC.

The chain has TRBV5-1 and TRBJ1-1, with D hard to call. The CDR3 covers 14 residues. Per the germline V gene, CDR1 is SGHRS and CDR2 is YFSETQ. V gave up 2 bases and J gave up 1 base, with 9 bases separating them. The CDR3 DNA sequence: TGCGCCAGCAGCTTACAACCCAAGAACACTGAAGCTTTCTTT. Encoded protein: CASSLQPKNTEAFF.

V gene TRBV6-1 combines with J gene TRBJ1-5; perhaps TRBD1 as D (6 bases). In germline, CDR1 is MNHNS, CDR2 SASEGT. CDR3 size: 14 residues. V shed 3 bases and J shed 9 bases, with 15 bases lying between them. The chain's CDR3 is CASSDHDRLGPQHF. The DNA for the CDR3 is TGTGCCAGCAGTGATCACGACAGGCTTGGGCCCCAGCATTTT.

This clone has a single count. V gene TRBV6-2 or TRBV6-3 combines with J gene TRBJ1-2; possible D gene TRBD1, 6 bases. Germline V gene data show CDR1 as MNHEY and CDR2 as SVGEGT. This CDR3 has 14 residues. The germline V and J ends were trimmed by 5 bases and 3 bases, with 13 bases remaining between them. The CDR3 sequence is CASSPPGHYYGYTF. The CDR3 DNA reads as TGTGCCAGCAGTCCCCCGGGACACTACTATGGCTACACCTTC.

V and J are TRBV7-9 and TRBJ1-2, with TRBD1 matching over 7 bases. Germline V lookup: CDR1 SEHNR, CDR2 FQNEAQ (reference sequence). Trimming removed 3 bases from V and 10 bases from J; junction bases left unmatched: 8. The CDR3 consists of 13 residues. CDR3 bases: TGTGCCAGCAGCTTGTCAGGGGGAAGTGACTACACCTTC. It encodes CASSLSGGSDYTF.

The genes are TRBV4-1 and TRBJ1-2, with D uncertain. Between the trimmed V and J ends, which lost 0 bases and 3 bases, there was a span of 5 bases. The V gene's germline CDR1 is MGHRA and CDR2 YSYEKL. The CDR3 contains 13 residues. CDR3 sequence: CASSQDGYYGYTF. The CDR3 DNA follows: TGCGCCAGCAGCCAAGACGGGTACTATGGCTACACCTTC.